The 28 T cell receptor beta chains presented below share a single source sample, sequenced in a study of blood T cells in healthy people across ages. A sample-barcoded 5' primer and a J-beta primer mix were used in a second PCR of about 6 to 12 cycles. TCRdb re-derived calls from the 5' RACE reads in MiXCR, one entry per CDR3 protein. The sample includes 550,000 to 600,000 distinct CDR3 sequences, 40% to 55% seen only once; the top ten take about 22%. Input material: blood. These receptors came from a man older than 75 in good health.

In its sample, this clonotype was seen a few times. A much larger clone differs from this one at a single base, so this may be a read error. V gene TRBV6-6 combines with J gene TRBJ2-5; D is perhaps TRBD2 (5 bases). Germline V lookup: CDR1 MNHNY, CDR2 SVGAGI (reference sequence). The V gene lost 5 bases and the J gene lost 2 bases, with 12 bases spanning the gap. The CDR3 contains 14 residues. This CDR3 reads CASSDPTGQETQYF. The DNA for the CDR3 is TGTGCCAGCAGTGATCCTACGGGACAAGAGACCCAGTACTTC.

J is TRBJ2-1 and V is TRBV2; perhaps TRBD1 as D (6 bases). There are 14 residues in the CDR3. The V end lost 5 bases, the J end lost 2 bases, and 10 bases lay between the germline ends. Per the germline V gene, CDR1 is SNHLY and CDR2 is FYNNEI. The CDR3 spells CASSQGRTYNEQFF. In DNA form, the CDR3 reads TGTGCCAGCAGTCAGGGGCGGACCTACAATGAGCAGTTCTTC.

In its sample, this clonotype was seen many times. V and J are TRBV6-5 and TRBJ2-7, with 7 nucleotides matching TRBD1. V dropped 5 bases and J dropped 2; count of bases not matched to a gene: 12. Germline V CDR1 and CDR2: MNHEY, SVGAGI. The CDR3 contains 16 residues. CDR3 DNA: TGTGCCAGCAGTCCCCCTTTAGGACAGGCGACCTACGAGCAGTACTTC. It yields the protein CASSPPLGQATYEQYF.

This clonotype has only a few counts. CDR3 sequence reads: CASSPDGQTVWDEQFF. CDR3 bases: TGCGCCAGCAGCCCGGATGGGCAGACCGTTTGGGATGAGCAGTTCTTC. The gene calls are TRBV5-1 and TRBJ2-1; the D is unclear. The germline V and J ends were trimmed by 4 bases and 8 bases, with 22 bases remaining between them. Per germline, CDR1 SGHRS and CDR2 YFSETQ. The CDR3 is 16 amino acids.

Note on this clonotype: Its ends do not fully match the called genes, so a read error is possible. The genes are TRBV7-2 and TRBJ2-1; D tentatively reads TRBD1 or TRBD2 (5 bases each). CDR3 length: 17 residues. Germline CDR1 is SGHTA and CDR2 is FQGNSA. CDR3 sequence (DNA): TGTGCCAGCAGCTTATTAGGTGGGACGGAATCCTGCAATGAGCAGTTCTTC. It translates to CASSLLGGTESCNEQFF. The full variable domain, completed using reference TRBV7-2 and TRBJ2-1, is GAGVSQSPSNKVTEKGKDVELRCDPISGHTALYWYRQSLGQGLEFLIYFQGNSAPDKSGLPSDRFSAERTGGSVSTLTIQRTQQEDSAVYLCASSLLGGTESCNEQFFGPGTRLTVL.

This chain uses TRBV6-5 with TRBJ1-4; D is ambiguous. Trimming stripped 5 bases from V and 6 bases from J, with 16 bases between. Germline V lookup: CDR1 MNHEY, CDR2 SVGAGI. CDR3 length: 15 amino acids. The CDR3 DNA reads as TGTGCCAGCAGTCGAGGGCCCTCGACGGATGAAAAACTGTTTTTT. Translating it yields CASSRGPSTDEKLFF.

CDR3 region: CASSYSSSGGNTEAFF. As DNA, the CDR3 is TGTGCCAGCAGTTACTCGAGTTCCGGGGGGAACACTGAAGCTTTCTTT. The chain recombines TRBV6-5 with TRBJ1-1, with D tentatively TRBD1 (5 bases). From germline, CDR1 is MNHEY and CDR2 SVGAGI. The CDR3 is made up of 16 amino acids. Trimming took 0 bases from V and 1 from J, leaving 12 bases between them.

The genes are TRBV7-3 and TRBJ2-3; D not certain. CDR1 SGHTA and CDR2 FQGTGA come from the germline V gene. The CDR3 sequence is 13 residues long. Trimming removed 4 bases at V and 2 bases at J, with 7 bases between. CDR3 coding DNA: TGTGCCAGCAGCTCCTTTTACACAGATACGCAGTATTTT. Amino acids: CASSSFYTDTQYF.

A note on this clonotype: This may arise from a read error, as a much more abundant clone is one base away. J is TRBJ2-5 and V is TRBV7-3; D may be TRBD2 (6 bases). The CDR3 runs to 15 residues. Looked up from germline, CDR1 is SGHTA and CDR2 is FQGTGA. V dropped 0 bases and J dropped 11 bases, with 19 bases sitting between them. The CDR3 sequence: CASSLTTAGLTEQYF. The CDR3 DNA is TGTGCCAGCAGCTTAACGACGGCGGGACTTACGGAACAGTACTTC.

This clonotype was seen many times. The chain uses TRBV20-1 and TRBJ2-3, with 7 nucleotides matching TRBD2. Trimming took 3 bases from V and 2 from J; bases not matched to a gene: 5. Germline V lookup: CDR1 DFQATT, CDR2 SNEGSKA (reference sequence). This CDR3 has 14 amino acids. The CDR3 is CSASLTSDTDTQYF. In DNA, the CDR3 is TGCAGTGCTAGTCTCACTAGCGACACAGATACGCAGTATTTT.

This sequence joins TRBV7-2 and TRBJ2-4; D not resolved. The DNA end lines up better with TRBJ2-7; the J call may be wrong. This CDR3 has 14 residues. CDR1 is SGHTA, CDR2 FQGNSA, per germline. CDR3 sequence: CASSNLGGLYEQYF. The CDR3 DNA reads as TGTGCCAGCAGCAACTTGGGCGGATTATACGAGCAGTACTTC.

This clonotype was found a few times. The chain recombines TRBV7-2 with TRBJ2-1, with 9 bases matching TRBD2. The junction had 5 bases not matched to a gene; V was cut back by 5 bases and J by 9 bases. CDR1 and CDR2 from the germline V gene are SGHTA and FQGNSA. There are 13 residues in the CDR3. In DNA form, the CDR3 reads TGTGCCAGCAGCGCGGGAGCGGGAGGTGAGCAGTTCTTC. Amino acid sequence: CASSAGAGGEQFF. The whole variable domain, remainder taken from reference TRBV7-2 and TRBJ2-1, is GAGVSQSPSNKVTEKGKDVELRCDPISGHTALYWYRQSLGQGLEFLIYFQGNSAPDKSGLPSDRFSAERTGGSVSTLTIQRTQQEDSAVYLCASSAGAGGEQFFGPGTRLTVL.

This rearrangement joins TRBV6-1 to TRBJ2-7, with unresolved D. The J call may be wrong; the DNA end is better matched by TRBJ2-1. The CDR3 runs 15 residues. Germline V CDR1 and CDR2: MNHNS, SASEGT. The CDR3 region has the DNA TGTGCCAGCAGGGTCAGACGGCTCGGGTACAATGAGCAGTTCTTC. It is translated as CASRVRRLGYNEQFF.

The chain recombines TRBV4-3 with TRBJ2-3; D is uncertain. This CDR3 is 14 amino acids long. Germline CDR1 and CDR2: LGHNA and YSLEER. Between the trimmed V and J ends, which lost 4 bases and 3 bases, there was a span of 11 bases. The CDR3 DNA reads as TGCGCCAGCAGCCTGGGTCAATGGACAGATACGCAGTATTTT. Its protein product is CASSLGQWTDTQYF.

This chain links TRBV12-5 with TRBJ2-5; tentative D call: TRBD1 (5 bases). V was clipped by 1 base and J by 4 bases, with 13 bases between them. The CDR3 runs to 15 residues. Germline CDR1 is LGHNT and CDR2 is FRNRAP. The CDR3 loop is CASGLGPTGGETQYF. The CDR3 bases are TGTGCTAGTGGTTTGGGGCCAACAGGCGGAGAGACCCAGTACTTC. Full variable domain (missing parts from reference TRBV12-5 and TRBJ2-5): DARVTQTPRHKVTEMGQEVTMRCQPILGHNTVFWYRQTMMQGLELLAYFRNRAPLDDSGMPKDRFSAEMPDATLATLKIQPSEPRDSAVYFCASGLGPTGGETQYFGPGTRLLVL.

In its sample, this clonotype was seen a few times. The chain carries TRBV7-9 and TRBJ1-1, with unresolved D. Trimming took 3 bases from V and 1 from J, leaving 6 bases between them. CDR3 length: 13 amino acids. The germline gives CDR1 SEHNR, CDR2 FQNEAQ (reference sequence). The CDR3 protein is CASSFAENTEAFF. The CDR3 region has the DNA TGTGCCAGCAGCTTTGCAGAGAACACTGAAGCTTTCTTT.

The CDR3 DNA reads as TGTGCCAGCAGCTTAGACGCGGGGATCTCCTACGAGCAGTACTTC. Protein product: CASSLDAGISYEQYF. V gene TRBV7-2 combines with J gene TRBJ2-7, with D possibly matching TRBD2 (6 bases). Germline V lookup: CDR1 SGHTA, CDR2 FQGNSA. This CDR3 is built from 15 residues. V was clipped by 1 base and J by 0 bases, with 10 bases between them.

The chain employs TRBV6-6 and TRBJ2-7; 10 bases map to TRBD1. The CDR3 is 16 amino acids. The germline CDR1 and CDR2 sequences are MNHNY and SVGAGI (reference sequence). V was clipped by 0 bases and J by 6 bases; unmatched bases: 8. The CDR3 spells CASSYSTGGGGSEQYF. CDR3 bases: TGTGCCAGCAGTTACTCGACAGGGGGCGGGGGGTCCGAGCAGTACTTC.

Regarding this clonotype: The junction shows a germline mismatch at one end, possibly a read error. The V gene is TRBV14, the J gene TRBJ2-5; D is unresolved. Near its end, the DNA agrees better with TRBJ2-1, so the J call may be wrong. Germline loops: CDR1 SGHDN, CDR2 FVKESK. The CDR3 loop spans 10 amino acids. CDR3 sequence: CASSKENQFF. For the CDR3, the DNA is TGTGCCAGCAGCAAAGAGAATCAGTTCTTC.

The chain has TRBV10-3 and TRBJ1-6; D is unresolved. Germline V gives CDR1 ENHRY, CDR2 SYGVKD. V shed 5 bases and J shed 10 bases, with 15 bases lying between them. The CDR3 runs to 14 residues. The CDR3 protein is CAISRDVNRSPLHF. The CDR3 DNA follows: TGTGCCATCAGTAGAGACGTTAACCGGTCACCCCTCCACTTT.

This clonotype was counted between two and nine times. This chain joins TRBV27 and TRBJ2-3; possible D gene TRBD1, 5 bases. Trimming shortened V by 1 base and J by 5 bases, and 16 bases separated the two germline ends. The germline V gene encodes CDR1 MNHEY and CDR2 SMNVEV (reference sequence). The length of the CDR3 is 16 residues. The CDR3 DNA reads TGTGCCAGCAGTTTATTTTCCCGCAGGGATGGAGATACGCAGTATTTT. The encoded protein is CASSLFSRRDGDTQYF.

V is TRBV4-3 and J is TRBJ2-2; D is perhaps TRBD1 or TRBD2 (6 bases each). The length of the CDR3 is 14 residues. In germline, CDR1 is LGHNA, CDR2 YSLEER. Trimming took 3 bases from V and 6 from J, leaving 11 bases between them. The CDR3 DNA follows: TGCGCCAGCAGCCACACCGGGGGCGCCGGGGAGCTGTTTTTT. As protein: CASSHTGGAGELFF.

This clonotype was recorded a few times. The genes are TRBV7-8 and TRBJ2-5; D not resolved. The J call may be incorrect, as the DNA end agrees better with TRBJ2-7. Germline V gene sequence: CDR1 SGHVS, CDR2 FQNEAQ. This CDR3 comprises 17 residues. The chain's CDR3 is CASSLATAYSVFYEQYF. As DNA, the CDR3 is TGTGCCAGCAGCTTAGCCACAGCGTATTCGGTCTTTTACGAGCAGTACTTC.

This clonotype was counted a few times. The chain employs TRBV3-1 and TRBJ2-3; 10 bases map to TRBD2. CDR3 length: 17 amino acids. Germline CDR1 reads LGHDT; CDR2 reads YNNKEL (reference sequence). V lost 3 bases to trimming and J lost 1 base; unmatched junction nucleotides: 7. CDR3 sequence (DNA): TGTGCCAGCAGCCACCCGCCTACTAGCGGGGGCACAGATACGCAGTATTTT. This sequence encodes CASSHPPTSGGTDTQYF.

The chain links TRBV28 to TRBJ2-3; 11 bases line up with TRBD2. V lost 6 bases, J lost 5 bases, and 7 bases stayed unmatched. This CDR3 has 15 residues. Germline-derived CDR1 and CDR2 are MDHEN and SYDVKM. CDR3 DNA: TGTGCCAGCAGGTTACCTGGACTAGCGGGAGATACGCAGTATTTT. Translating gives CASRLPGLAGDTQYF. The full variable domain, with the rest looked up from reference TRBV28 and TRBJ2-3, is DVKVTQSSRYLVKRTGEKVFLECVQDMDHENMFWYRQDPGLGLRLIYFSYDVKMKEKGDIPEGYSVSREKKERFSLILESASTNQTSMYLCASRLPGLAGDTQYFGPGTRLTVL.

The chain has TRBV7-9 and TRBJ2-7, with 16 nucleotides matching TRBD2. Trimming cost V 5 bases and J 7 bases; bases outside gene matches: 20. The CDR3 sequence is 20 residues long. The V gene's germline CDR1 is SEHNR and CDR2 FQNEAQ (reference sequence). In nucleotides, the CDR3 is TGTGCCAGCAGCGATACCGGGACTAGCGGGAGGGCCAGGGTATGGAATGAGCAGTACTTC. It encodes CASSDTGTSGRARVWNEQYF. The variable domain in full, completed from reference TRBV7-9 and TRBJ2-7, reads DTGVSQNPRHKITKRGQNVTFRCDPISEHNRLYWYRQTLGQGPEFLTYFQNEAQLEKSRLLSDRFSAERPKGSFSTLEIQRTEQGDSAMYLCASSDTGTSGRARVWNEQYFGPGTRLTVT.

This chain uses TRBV7-6 with TRBJ2-7; 9 bases map to TRBD1. The CDR3 is 14 residues long. V shed 3 bases, J shed 3 bases, and the junction held 3 bases outside the gene matches. Germline-derived CDR1 and CDR2 are SGHVS and FNYEAQ. Written as DNA, the CDR3 is TGTGCCAGCAGCTTGGGACAGGGAAACTACGAGCAGTACTTC. The encoded protein is CASSLGQGNYEQYF.

This chain uses TRBV6-6 with TRBJ1-2; D gene unclear. CDR1 is MNHNY and CDR2 is SVGAGI in the germline V gene (reference sequence). The CDR3 runs to 13 residues. V lost 7 bases and J 4 bases, leaving 13 bases between the germline ends. The CDR3 nucleotides are TGTGCCAGCAAAGGAGCCCAGATCTATGGCTACACCTTC. It encodes CASKGAQIYGYTF.